The rows below give T cell receptor beta chains drawn from one sample of a study of T cell repertoires in cytomegalovirus infection. Antigens for these TCRs are unknown. In TCRdb, the reads were re-called with MiXCR into one record per CDR3 protein. Of some 920,000 distinct CDR3 sequences in the sample, more than 25% were seen once. This specimen was cultured CD8+ T cells from PBMCs, taken from culture after CMV antigen stimulation. The receptors shown here come from a human donor in good health (CMV status not recorded). Some clones in this sample may be carry-over from other donors' samples. The CDR3 runs from the conserved cysteine through the conserved F or W. D genes are given only for firm matches. A row's size may be missing; if present it is once, few, many or a size class.

J,D,V,size,CDR3,DNA
TRBJ2-1,TRBD1,TRBV7-3,NA,CASSSLGQGTDEQFF,TGTGCCAGCAGCTCGCTTGGACAGGGCACCGATGAGCAGTTCTTC
TRBJ2-7,TRBD1,TRBV7-2,many,CASSLVDRAEQYF,TGTGCCAGCAGCTTAGTTGACAGGGCCGAGCAGTACTTC
TRBJ1-6,NA,TRBV2,NA,CASSVRDNSPLHF,TGTGCCAGCAGTGTCAGGGATAATTCACCCCTCCACTTT
TRBJ1-2,NA,TRBV12-5,NA,CASDLAQGLYGYTF,TGTGCTAGTGATTTGGCCCAGGGGCTCTATGGCTACACCTTC
TRBJ1-4,NA,TRBV7-2,many,CASSLRGLTEKLFF,TGTGCCAGCAGCTTAAGAGGCCTTACCGAAAAACTGTTTTTT
TRBJ1-6,TRBD1,TRBV20-1,NA,CSARDRESSYNSPLHF,TGCAGTGCTCGGGACAGGGAAAGCTCCTATAATTCACCCCTCCACTTT
TRBJ1-5,TRBD1,TRBV5-6,NA,CASSGSGQGVQPQHF,TGTGCCAGCAGCGGCTCGGGACAGGGGGTTCAGCCCCAGCATTTT
TRBJ1-2,NA,TRBV4-3,NA,CASSQVAEGYGYTF,TGCGCCAGCAGCCAAGTCGCTGAGGGCTATGGCTACACCTTC
TRBJ2-1,TRBD1,TRBV27,few,CASSFSLSWGQGANEQFF,TGTGCCAGCAGTTTCTCCCTATCGTGGGGACAGGGGGCGAATGAGCAGTTCTTC
TRBJ2-6,TRBD1,TRBV27,NA,CASSSGQFYTGANVLTF,TGTGCCAGCAGTTCGGGACAGTTCTACACTGGGGCCAACGTCCTGACTTTC
TRBJ1-4,NA,TRBV29-1,NA,CSVETGGGEKLFF,TGCAGCGTTGAAACGGGGGGCGGCGAAAAACTGTTTTTT
TRBJ2-5,TRBD2,TRBV6-6,NA,CASSYLQGLAGAIPRETQYF,TGTGCCAGCAGTTACCTTCAGGGACTAGCGGGCGCAATCCCACGAGAGACCCAGTACTTC
TRBJ2-1,NA,TRBV5-6,few,CASSAGRGDEQFF,TGTGCCAGCAGCGCCGGACGGGGCGATGAGCAGTTCTTC
TRBJ2-2,NA,TRBV4-1,NA,CASSQGNRVVGELFF,TGCGCCAGCAGCCAAGGGAACAGAGTCGTCGGGGAGCTGTTTTTT
TRBJ2-1,TRBD1,TRBV19,NA,CASSARPGQGVPDEQFF,TGTGCCAGTAGTGCCCGGCCGGGACAGGGAGTCCCGGATGAGCAGTTCTTC
TRBJ2-2,NA,TRBV10-3,many,CAIKSWSTTGELFF,TGTGCCATCAAGAGCTGGTCGACCACCGGGGAGCTGTTTTTT
TRBJ1-5,NA,TRBV7-6,NA,CASSPGGHLSNQPQHF,TGTGCCAGCAGCCCTGGGGGACATTTGAGCAATCAGCCCCAGCATTTT
TRBJ1-1,NA,TRBV5-6,NA,CAGSLGENTEAFF,TGTGCCGGCAGCTTGGGTGAGAACACTGAAGCTTTCTTT
TRBJ2-4,TRBD1,TRBV27,NA,CASSSGTGKRDQYF,TGTGCCAGTAGTTCCGGGACAGGGAAAAGGGATCAGTACTTC
TRBJ1-2,NA,TRBV27,NA,CASSSGLFYGYTF,TGTGCCAGCAGTTCGGGGCTTTTCTATGGCTACACCTTC
TRBJ2-3,NA,TRBV28,few,CASSLQSVGLRTDTQYF,TGTGCCAGCAGTTTACAGTCTGTAGGGCTTCGAACAGATACGCAGTATTTT
TRBJ1-5,NA,TRBV4-1,NA,CASSPSHESNQPQHF,TGCGCCAGCAGCCCAAGCCATGAAAGCAATCAGCCCCAGCATTTT
TRBJ2-1,TRBD2,TRBV27,few,CASSPGVAGGQQFF,TGTGCCAGCAGCCCCGGGGTAGCGGGGGGCCAGCAGTTCTTC
TRBJ2-5,TRBD1,TRBV9,NA,CASSPTGTAQETQYF,TGTGCCAGCAGCCCGACCGGGACAGCCCAAGAGACCCAGTACTTC
TRBJ1-5,TRBD1,TRBV23-1,few,CASSQSRDRESNQPQHF,TGCGCCAGCAGTCAATCAAGGGACAGGGAAAGCAATCAGCCCCAGCATTTT
TRBJ2-1,NA,TRBV27,few,CASSLLQGDNEQFF,TGTGCCAGCAGTTTACTACAGGGTGATAATGAGCAGTTCTTC
TRBJ1-3,NA,TRBV4-2,NA,CASSQDFWAISGNTIYF,TGTGCCAGCAGCCAAGATTTTTGGGCCATCTCTGGAAACACCATATATTTT
TRBJ2-2,NA,TRBV27,many,CASSLRANTGELFF,TGTGCCAGCAGTTTGCGGGCGAACACCGGGGAGCTGTTTTTT
TRBJ1-1,TRBD1,TRBV4-1,few,CASSQGTGPTEAFF,TGCGCCAGCAGCCAAGGGACAGGGCCCACTGAAGCTTTCTTT
TRBJ1-2,NA,TRBV12-3/TRBV12-4,few,CASSRDGRANYGYTF,TGTGCCAGCAGTAGGGACGGGCGAGCTAACTATGGCTACACCTTC
TRBJ2-1,NA,TRBV6-2/TRBV6-3,NA,CASSHGGPYNEQFF,TGTGCCAGCAGTCACGGGGGCCCCTACAATGAGCAGTTCTTC
TRBJ1-2,NA,TRBV6-5,NA,CASNPWGGLFYGYTF,TGTGCCAGCAATCCTTGGGGTGGTCTGTTCTATGGCTACACCTTC
TRBJ1-1,NA,TRBV12-3/TRBV12-4,many,CASFPRRGKSEAFF,TGTGCCAGCTTCCCCCGACGGGGGAAGTCTGAAGCTTTCTTT
TRBJ1-6,NA,TRBV20-1,many,CSARATRDNQPSSPLHF,TGCAGTGCTAGAGCAACGCGGGACAATCAACCCAGTTCACCCCTCCACTTT
TRBJ1-6,NA,TRBV28,NA,CASSWQFGSPLHF,TGTGCCAGCAGCTGGCAGTTCGGTTCACCCCTCCACTTT
TRBJ2-5,TRBD2,TRBV7-9,NA,CASSRGVAGHQETQYF,TGTGCCAGCAGCCGAGGGGTAGCGGGGCACCAAGAGACCCAGTACTTC
TRBJ2-4,TRBD1,TRBV7-9,NA,CASSLMGQGRAKNIQYF,TGTGCCAGCAGCTTAATGGGACAGGGGCGAGCCAAAAACATTCAGTACTTC
TRBJ2-1,NA,TRBV6-2/TRBV6-3,few,CATPEPSYNEQFF,TGTGCCACCCCCGAACCCTCCTACAATGAGCAGTTCTTC
TRBJ2-1,TRBD2,TRBV7-9,few,CASSITSGGEQFF,TGTGCCAGCAGCATTACTAGCGGGGGTGAGCAGTTCTTC
TRBJ2-3,NA,TRBV7-3,NA,CASSPAGPGNTDTQYF,TGTGCCAGCAGCCCCGCCGGGCCCGGGAACACAGATACGCAGTATTTT